The TCR beta chain described here comes from a study of technical replicates of blood from a few donors. The method was immunoSEQ multiplex PCR; TCRdb's version includes in-frame clones alone and lacks a portion of them. The sample has 75,000 to 100,000 clones, about 94% seen once. This CDR3 region has 14 residues. Germline V gene data show CDR1 as MDHEN and CDR2 as SYDVKM. The ends were cut back, 5 bases at V and 3 bases at J, with 14 bases in the middle. The chain combines TRBV28 with TRBJ2-7; a possible D gene is TRBD1 (6 bases). The TCR was taken from a human donor in good health. The specimen was T cells isolated from PBMCs. The chain's CDR3 is CASSQTGSIYEQYF. CDR3 coding DNA: TGTGCCAGCAGTCAGACAGGATCGATCTACGAGCAGTACTTC.